This T cell receptor (beta chain) was sequenced for a study of PD-1 blockade in mismatch repair-deficient tumors. V was pared by 3 bases and J by 7 bases, with 9 bases of the junction left unmatched. Germline CDR1 SGHRS, CDR2 YFSETQ. This CDR3 comprises 15 residues. TCRdb's copy holds only in-frame clones and misses some; the assay was immunoSEQ multiplex PCR. The sample contains some 19,000 clones, over 75% of which appear only once. The chain has TRBV5-1 and TRBJ1-4; 7 nucleotides match TRBD1. Material: PBMCs, obtained 52 weeks after starting pembrolizumab. This TCR was sampled from an adult with mismatch repair-deficient cancer. CDR3 sequence (DNA): TGCGCCAGCAGCTCGGCCGGGACAGCTATTGAAAAACTGTTTTTT. Amino acid sequence: CASSSAGTAIEKLFF.